These 22 T cell receptor beta chains share one sample of origin, sequenced in a study of Ad26.COV2.S vaccination and SARS-CoV-2 variants. TCRdb's table, derived via immunoSEQ multiplex PCR, lists solely in-frame clones and lacks some. This table has around 400,000 clones, 70% to 90% appearing once. Treatment described: around 19 received Ad26.COV2.S at low or high dose, single or two shots; about 5 received placebo; per-sample allocation not given. Specimen acquisition occurred on day 63 following the initial vaccine or placebo injection. Specimen: peripheral blood, collected in a trial of Ad26.COV2.S vaccine versus placebo. The receptor set was obtained from a person aged 18 to 65 who received the Ad26.COV2.S COVID-19 vaccine or a placebo.

J is TRBJ2-1 and V is TRBV27; TRBD1 matches 8 bases. Unmatched junction bases numbered 9, after V lost 5 bases and J lost 3 bases. The germline gives CDR1 MNHEY, CDR2 SMNVEV (reference sequence). The CDR3 contains 16 residues. The CDR3 loop is CASSKTGTGDYNEQFF. CDR3 coding DNA: TGTGCCAGCAGTAAAACCGGGACAGGAGACTACAATGAGCAGTTCTTC.

The chain couples TRBV12-1 to TRBJ2-7; the DNA was not compared with TRBD2, the D call given in the table. TRBV12-1 is listed as a pseudogene. The CDR3 extends over 15 amino acids. CDR3 in amino acids: CASSPPGLYLREQYF. The CDR3 DNA follows: TGTGCCAGCAGCCCCCCGGGACTTTACTTGAGGGAGCAGTACTTC.

The chain employs TRBV25-1 and TRBJ1-1; D is undetermined. Germline CDR1 MGHDK, CDR2 SYGVNS. Deletions cut 6 bases from V and 1 base from J, with 9 bases between. The CDR3 sequence is 13 residues long. This CDR3 reads CASSTKGNTEAFF. The CDR3 DNA follows: TGTGCCAGCAGCACAAAGGGGAACACTGAAGCTTTCTTT.

The rearrangement joins TRBV10-2 to TRBJ2-7, with 10 bases identical to TRBD2. The J segment lost 4 bases and the V segment lost 0 bases, leaving 27 bases of the junction unmatched. Per the germline V gene, CDR1 is WSHSY and CDR2 is SAAADI. There are 23 residues in the CDR3. The CDR3 spells CASSESARGFLWRLAGDWYEQYF. The CDR3 region has the DNA TGCGCCAGCAGTGAGTCGGCCAGGGGATTTTTGTGGCGTCTAGCGGGAGATTGGTACGAGCAGTACTTC.

Turning to this clone: The identical CDR3 is also encoded by other nucleotide sequences in the sample. The chain carries TRBV9 and TRBJ2-1; 10 bases are shared with TRBD2. Germline CDR1 SGDLS, CDR2 YYNGEE. This CDR3 is 16 amino acids long. With V trimmed by 0 bases and J by 7 bases, 7 bases remained unmatched. CDR3 DNA: TGTGCCAGCAGCGTAGGGCCAGCGGGAGGGGGGAATGAGCAGTTCTTC. Translating it yields CASSVGPAGGGNEQFF.

The genes are TRBV18 and TRBJ2-7, with 10 positions matching TRBD2. Germline trimming cut 0 bases from V and 0 bases from J; bases unmatched to any gene: 11. The CDR3 contains 19 residues. Germline V gene lookup returns CDR1 KGHSH and CDR2 LQKENI. As DNA, the CDR3 is TGTGCCAGCTCACCACCGAAGGGGCTAGCGGGAGTTATCTCCTACGAGCAGTACTTC. It is translated as CASSPPKGLAGVISYEQYF.

The chain links TRBV19 to TRBJ1-4; possibly TRBD1 for D (5 bases). Per the germline V gene, CDR1 is LNHDA and CDR2 is SQIVND (reference sequence). CDR3 length: 14 residues. Trimming took 2 bases from V and 7 from J, leaving 11 bases between them. The CDR3 loop is CASSIQGLGEKLFF. In DNA, the CDR3 is TGTGCCAGTAGTATACAGGGCTTGGGTGAAAAACTGTTTTTT.

The chain uses TRBV5-4 and TRBJ1-3, with D possibly being TRBD1 (5 bases). The germline V gene has CDR1 SGHNT and CDR2 YYREEE (reference sequence). The CDR3 length is 16 residues. V was trimmed by 2 bases and J by 2 bases, leaving 14 bases between them. The CDR3: CASSLRVGTAGNTIYF. Here the CDR3 DNA reads TGTGCCAGCAGCTTAAGGGTTGGGACTGCTGGAAACACCATATATTTT. Full variable domain (rest looked up from reference TRBV5-4 and TRBJ1-3): ETGVTQSPTHLIKTRGQQVTLRCSSQSGHNTVSWYQQALGQGPQFIFQYYREEENGRGNFPPRFSGLQFPNYSSELNVNALELDDSALYLCASSLRVGTAGNTIYFGEGSWLTVV.

This sequence joins TRBV5-4 and TRBJ2-1; 8 bases line up with TRBD2. The CDR3 is made up of 15 amino acids. The germline V gene encodes CDR1 SGHNT and CDR2 YYREEE (reference sequence). The V gene end was trimmed by 2 bases and the J gene end by 3 bases; junction bases not matched to a gene: 4. CDR3 nucleotide sequence: TGTGCCAGCAGCTTACCGGGACTAGGCTACAATGAGCAGTTCTTC. Translation gives CASSLPGLGYNEQFF.

The rearrangement joins TRBV19 to TRBJ1-3; 7 bases fit TRBD1. Looked up from germline, CDR1 is LNHDA and CDR2 is SQIVND (reference sequence). With 3 bases clipped from V and 0 bases from J, the junction kept 8 bases outside the gene matches. This CDR3 contains 17 residues. The CDR3 sequence: CASSIRGTANSGNTIYF. The DNA of the CDR3 is TGTGCCAGTAGTATCCGCGGGACAGCGAACTCTGGAAACACCATATATTTT.

This sequence joins TRBV4-1 and TRBJ2-1, with 7 positions matching TRBD2. J lost 1 base, V lost 3 bases, and 6 bases had no gene match. CDR3 size: 16 residues. The germline V gene has CDR1 MGHRA and CDR2 YSYEKL. This CDR3 reads CASSQVTSHSYNEQFF. The CDR3 region has the DNA TGCGCCAGCAGCCAGGTGACTAGCCATTCCTACAATGAGCAGTTCTTC.

The chain recombines TRBV7-2 with TRBJ1-2, with a weak D call TRBD1 (5 bases). Per germline, CDR1 SGHTA and CDR2 FQGNSA. This CDR3 is 14 amino acids long. With 1 base removed from V and 3 bases from J, the gap between germline ends came to 9 bases. The CDR3 is CASSLGTRDYGYTF. In DNA form, the CDR3 reads TGTGCCAGCAGCTTAGGGACCAGGGACTATGGCTACACCTTC.

This chain joins TRBV24-1 and TRBJ2-1; the D gene is possibly TRBD1 (6 bases). Germline CDR1 and CDR2: KGHDR and SFDVKD. The length of the CDR3 is 14 residues. V lost 6 bases, J lost 2 bases, and 10 bases lay in between. This CDR3 is CATSRAGAYNEQFF. In nucleotides, the CDR3 is TGTGCCACCAGTCGGGCAGGGGCCTACAATGAGCAGTTCTTC.

J is TRBJ2-1 and V is TRBV15, with TRBD2 identical over 9 bases. Germline CDR1 and CDR2: LNHNV and YYDKDF (reference sequence). The V and J ends lost 0 bases and 7 bases, in that order; junction bases with no gene match: 19. The length of the CDR3 is 20 residues. Here the CDR3 reads CATSRDRSLAGTLGENEQFF. The CDR3 region has the DNA TGTGCCACCAGCAGAGATAGGAGTCTAGCGGGAACCCTAGGAGAAAATGAGCAGTTCTTC.

This sequence joins TRBV11-2 and TRBJ1-1; D remains unclear. V was trimmed by 5 bases and J by 1 base, leaving 8 bases between them. The CDR3 loop spans 13 amino acids. Germline CDR1 reads SGHAT; CDR2 reads FQNNGV. CDR3 in DNA: TGTGCCAGCAGCCTCCTTAAGAACACTGAAGCTTTCTTT. Encoded protein: CASSLLKNTEAFF.

The rearrangement joins TRBV7-3 to TRBJ2-1; D remains unclear. The CDR3 has 12 amino acids. The germline V gene encodes CDR1 SGHTA and CDR2 FQGTGA. The V gene lost 5 bases and the J gene lost 6 bases, with 8 bases spanning the gap. The CDR3 reads CASSLMGNEQFF. The CDR3 DNA is TGTGCCAGCAGCCTAATGGGCAATGAGCAGTTCTTC.

CDR3 bases: TGTGCCAGCAGCCTGCCCCTAGCGCGCACGAATGAGCAGTTCTTC. This encodes CASSLPLARTNEQFF. The V call is TRBV5-6, the J call TRBJ2-1; possible D gene TRBD2, 6 bases. This CDR3 is 15 amino acids long. Germline lookup yields CDR1 SGHDT and CDR2 YYEEEE. V lost 4 bases to trimming and J lost 7 bases, with 18 bases between them.

In regard to this clone: This specimen includes other DNA sequences encoding the same CDR3. The chain uses TRBV28 and TRBJ2-5; 10 positions match TRBD2. Germline CDR1 is MDHEN and CDR2 is SYDVKM. J gave up 5 bases and V 9 bases, and 6 bases lay outside the gene matches. The CDR3 consists of 13 residues. CDR3 protein: CASSSGRVETQYF. Written as DNA, the CDR3 is TGTGCCAGTTCTAGCGGGAGAGTCGAGACCCAGTACTTC.

V gene TRBV5-6 combines with J gene TRBJ2-2, with 14 bases that match TRBD2. Germline V gives CDR1 SGHDT, CDR2 YYEEEE. Trimming cost V 5 bases and J 4 bases; bases outside gene matches: 4. The CDR3 has 16 residues. CDR3 bases: TGTGCCAGCAGGCGGGGACTAGCGGGAGTCACCGGGGAGCTGTTTTTT. The encoded protein is CASRRGLAGVTGELFF.

This chain uses TRBV30 with TRBJ1-3; no reliable D call. Between the trimmed V and J ends, which lost 8 bases and 1 base, there was a span of 9 bases. The CDR3 loop spans 12 amino acids. Looked up from germline, CDR1 is GTSNPN and CDR2 is SVGIG (reference sequence). CDR3 in amino acids: CARTGSGNTIYF. DNA of the CDR3: TGTGCCCGCACGGGGTCTGGAAACACCATATATTTT.

This rearrangement joins TRBV6-5 to TRBJ2-3, with 8 bases fitting TRBD2. The CDR3 is 14 residues long. Trimming at V came to 6 bases and at J to 2 bases, leaving 4 bases not matched to a gene. Germline lookup yields CDR1 MNHEY and CDR2 SVGAGI. CDR3 in amino acids: CASRRLAPTDTQYF. The DNA for the CDR3 is TGTGCCAGCAGGAGACTAGCGCCCACAGATACGCAGTATTTT.

A few counts support this clone. Distinct nucleotide sequences in the sample also encode this CDR3. The V gene is TRBV28, the J gene TRBJ2-7, with D uncertain. Between the trimmed V and J ends, which lost 6 bases and 3 bases, there was a span of 6 bases. The CDR3 covers 11 residues. Germline V gene lookup returns CDR1 MDHEN and CDR2 SYDVKM. For the CDR3, the DNA is TGTGCCAGCAGCCGGAACTACGAGCAGTACTTC. This codes for CASSRNYEQYF.